Shown below are 18 T cell receptor beta chains from a single sample sequenced in a study of identifying expanded T cells in peripheral blood. The table came from immunoSEQ multiplex PCR; TCRdb's copy has only in-frame clones and leaves some out. The sample lists about 110,000 clones; 75% to 90% were seen once. Sequencing was done on a sample of blood. Receptors were obtained from a person aged 18-69 years in good health.

The chain couples TRBV25-1 to TRBJ1-1; D unresolved. Germline values: CDR1 MGHDK, CDR2 SYGVNS. The CDR3 runs to 16 residues. Trimming left V 5 bases short and J 1 base short, with 17 bases between. The CDR3 region has the DNA TGTGCCAGCAGTCCCGCCTTGGGCCCAGGGAACACTGAAGCTTTCTTT. This encodes CASSPALGPGNTEAFF.

The chain is built from TRBV7-9 and TRBJ2-3; 8 bases align to TRBD2. There are 15 residues in the CDR3. Germline values: CDR1 SEHNR, CDR2 FQNEAQ (reference sequence). Trimming at V came to 5 bases and at J to 7 bases, leaving 11 bases not matched to a gene. The CDR3 DNA sequence: TGTGCCAGCAGCCTGTTAGCGGGGCCCCCCCATACGCAGTATTTT. Translating gives CASSLLAGPPHTQYF.

The chain carries TRBV7-9 and TRBJ1-2; 8 nucleotides agree with TRBD1. There are 14 residues in the CDR3. Germline CDR1 SEHNR, CDR2 FQNEAQ (reference sequence). V gave up 1 base and J gave up 9 bases; unmatched junction bases: 7. The DNA of the CDR3 is TGTGCCAGCAGCTTAGGAGGACAGGGAGGCAGCTACACCTTC. Amino acid sequence: CASSLGGQGGSYTF. Based on the CDR3 plus reference TRBV7-9 and TRBJ1-2, the full variable domain is DTGVSQNPRHKITKRGQNVTFRCDPISEHNRLYWYRQTLGQGPEFLTYFQNEAQLEKSRLLSDRFSAERPKGSFSTLEIQRTEQGDSAMYLCASSLGGQGGSYTFGSGTRLTVV.

A single count supports this clone. The chain has TRBV29-1 and TRBJ2-7, with D perhaps matching TRBD1 (6 bases). The V gene lost 1 base and the J gene lost 2 bases, with 9 bases spanning the gap. The CDR3 length is 13 residues. Germline values: CDR1 SQVTM, CDR2 ANQGSEA. DNA of the CDR3: TGCAGCGTTGAAGGGGACATTCCCTACGAGCAGTACTTC. Translation gives CSVEGDIPYEQYF.

The V and J genes are TRBV19 and TRBJ1-2; D gene uncertain. This CDR3 is 13 amino acids long. Germline-derived CDR1 and CDR2 are LNHDA and SQIVND (reference sequence). V lost 4 bases, J lost 6 bases, and 12 bases lay in between. CDR3 region: CASSTQRRNGYTF. CDR3 nucleotides: TGTGCCAGTAGTACCCAAAGGAGGAATGGCTACACCTTC.

The table lists this clone with a count of one. CDR3 DNA sequence: TGTGCCAGCAGCTTCGGGGGGGAGCAGTACTTC. It yields the protein CASSFGGEQYF. This sequence joins TRBV5-6 and TRBJ2-7, with 7 nucleotides matching TRBD2. Unmatched junction bases numbered 0, after V lost 2 bases and J lost 7 bases. CDR1 and CDR2 (germline): SGHDT, YYEEEE. CDR3 size: 11 residues. The full variable domain, rest sourced from reference TRBV5-6 and TRBJ2-7, is DAGVTQSPTHLIKTRGQQVTLRCSPKSGHDTVSWYQQALGQGPQFIFQYYEEEERQRGNFPDRFSGHQFPNYSSELNVNALLLGDSALYLCASSFGGEQYFGPGTRLTVT.

This clone has only a few counts. The rearrangement joins TRBV19 to TRBJ1-2, with no clear D. The CDR3 contains 11 residues. Trimming shortened V by 8 bases and J by 4 bases, and 8 bases separated the two germline ends. From germline, CDR1 is LNHDA and CDR2 SQIVND (reference sequence). This chain's CDR3 is CASSLRYGYTF. The DNA of the CDR3 is TGTGCCAGTTCCTTGCGCTATGGCTACACCTTC.

This sequence joins TRBV6-1 and TRBJ2-2; TRBD1 is a possible D gene (5 bases). V dropped 4 bases and J dropped 4 bases, with 13 bases sitting between them. The germline V gene has CDR1 MNHNS and CDR2 SASEGT. This CDR3 region has 15 residues. The CDR3 sequence: CASSGPRVGTGELFF. The CDR3 DNA follows: TGTGCCAGCAGTGGTCCCAGGGTCGGCACCGGGGAGCTGTTTTTT.

This clone was observed a single time. CDR3 DNA: TGTGCCAGCAGCAGAACAGGGACAGATACGCAGTATTTT. It specifies CASSRTGTDTQYF. The rearrangement links TRBV9 to TRBJ2-3; D is perhaps TRBD1 (6 bases). The germline V gene has CDR1 SGDLS and CDR2 YYNGEE. Trimming removed 4 bases from V and 3 bases from J, with 9 bases in between. The CDR3 runs to 13 residues.

The rearrangement links TRBV7-9 to TRBJ1-1; 7 bases line up with TRBD1. In germline, CDR1 is SEHNR, CDR2 FQNEAQ (reference sequence). V was clipped by 7 bases and J by 0 bases; unmatched bases: 5. This CDR3 spans 14 amino acids. CDR3 coding DNA: TGTGCCAGCACCGATACAGGGGTGAACACTGAAGCTTTCTTT. This translates into CASTDTGVNTEAFF.

The V call is TRBV5-6, the J call TRBJ2-5; D is perhaps TRBD1 or TRBD2 (7 bases each). The CDR3 consists of 15 residues. V lost 4 bases and J lost 4, with 17 bases in between. Germline CDR1 SGHDT, CDR2 YYEEEE. The CDR3 bases are TGTGCCAGCAGCCACGCGACAGGGAGGGGAGAGACCCAGTACTTC. It translates to CASSHATGRGETQYF.

The chain uses TRBV7-8 and TRBJ1-2; 8 bases map to TRBD1. This CDR3 region has 16 residues. V shed 0 bases and J 8 bases; nucleotides not matched to a gene: 11. Germline V gene sequence: CDR1 SGHVS, CDR2 FQNEAQ. The CDR3 sequence: CASSLAGGQVRGGYTF. The CDR3 coding sequence is TGTGCCAGCAGCTTAGCGGGGGGACAGGTGAGAGGAGGCTACACCTTC. Supplemented by reference TRBV7-8 and TRBJ1-2, the full variable domain reads GAGVSQSPRYKVAKRGQDVALRCDPISGHVSLFWYQQALGQGPEFLTYFQNEAQLDKSGLPSDRFFAERPEGSVSTLKIQRTQQEDSAVYLCASSLAGGQVRGGYTFGSGTRLTVV.

This sequence joins TRBV19 and TRBJ1-1, with D possibly being TRBD1 (5 bases). The CDR3 sequence is 17 residues long. Per germline, CDR1 LNHDA and CDR2 SQIVND (reference sequence). V was shortened by 6 bases and J by 0 bases, with 20 bases between the two germline ends. The CDR3 protein is CASSRHGTGTVNTEAFF. The CDR3 DNA reads TGTGCCAGTAGCCGCCACGGAACCGGGACGGTGAACACTGAAGCTTTCTTT.

This clone was detected once. The chain combines TRBV5-4 with TRBJ2-3, with D perhaps given as TRBD1 or TRBD2 (6 bases each). This CDR3 is built from 15 residues. The ends were cut back, 3 bases at V and 4 bases at J, with 15 bases in the middle. The germline gives CDR1 SGHNT, CDR2 YYREEE (reference sequence). Here the CDR3 DNA reads TGTGCCAGCAGCTGGGGGGCCGCGGACCCAGATACGCAGTATTTT. Translation: CASSWGAADPDTQYF.

V and J are TRBV18 and TRBJ2-5, with 9 bases aligning to TRBD2. The CDR3 is 18 amino acids. V shed 2 bases, J shed 0 bases, and the junction held 10 bases outside the gene matches. The germline V gene has CDR1 KGHSH and CDR2 LQKENI. CDR3 bases: TGTGCCAGCTCACCATTTCCTAGCGGGGATATCTACCAAGAGACCCAGTACTTC. Translating it yields CASSPFPSGDIYQETQYF.

This clone has a handful of counts. V usage is TRBV5-6 and J usage is TRBJ1-2; TRBD1 aligns across 12 bases. CDR3 length equals 14 residues. Germline V gene data show CDR1 as SGHDT and CDR2 as YYEEEE. V dropped 3 bases and J dropped 4; count of bases not matched to a gene: 1. CDR3 coding DNA: TGTGCCAGCAGCTGGGACAGGGGGCTCTATGGCTACACCTTC. It translates to CASSWDRGLYGYTF.

V usage is TRBV5-1 and J usage is TRBJ2-1; D may be TRBD1 or TRBD2 (5 bases each). V was shortened by 3 bases and J by 0 bases, with 10 bases between the two germline ends. CDR3 length: 15 residues. Germline CDR1 and CDR2: SGHRS and YFSETQ. The CDR3 bases are TGCGCCAGCAGCTCCCGGGACCACTCCTACAATGAGCAGTTCTTC. Amino acid sequence: CASSSRDHSYNEQFF.

The V and J genes are TRBV5-6 and TRBJ1-2; D gene ambiguous. Germline assignment: CDR1 SGHDT and CDR2 YYEEEE. The CDR3 contains 15 residues. V was clipped by 3 bases and J by 5 bases, with 17 bases between them. CDR3 loop: CASSSDLWVGYGYTF. The CDR3 DNA reads TGTGCCAGCAGCTCCGACCTTTGGGTTGGGTATGGCTACACCTTC.